These T cell receptor beta chains were read from a single sample in a study of T cell responses to AZD1222 COVID-19 vaccine. The assay was immunoSEQ multiplex PCR, and TCRdb's table has in-frame clones only and misses some. This sample yields some 140,000 clones, of which 75% to 95% are seen a single time; 2.8% belongs to the top ten. This specimen consisted of peripheral blood, obtained on day 0 of AZD1222 vaccination. These receptors all stem from an adult in good health. Both conserved end residues are part of each CDR3. D genes are given only for firm matches. Rows may omit the clone size; those that give it use once, few, many or a size class.

d_call,clone_size,v_call,j_call,cdr3_aa,cdr3_nt
TRBD1,-,TRBV18,TRBJ1-2,CASSIEGQVRGYTF,TGTGCCAGCTCTATCGAAGGACAGGTGCGAGGCTACACCTTC
-,-,TRBV28,TRBJ2-2,CASSSSRRGYTGELFF,TGTGCCAGCAGTTCCTCACGGCGGGGTTACACCGGGGAGCTGTTTTTT
TRBD2,-,TRBV18,TRBJ2-1,CASSVTSGGLSGEQFF,TGTGCCAGCTCCGTGACGTCGGGAGGGCTGTCGGGTGAGCAGTTCTTC
TRBD1,-,TRBV10-3,TRBJ1-1,CAIRDRQGTNTEAFF,TGTGCCATCAGGGACCGACAGGGGACGAACACTGAAGCTTTCTTT
TRBD2,-,TRBV5-1,TRBJ2-1,CASSPSGGASYNEQFF,TGCGCCAGCAGCCCGAGCGGGGGGGCATCCTACAATGAGCAGTTCTTC
-,once,TRBV7-2,TRBJ2-7,CASSPSYEQYF,TGTGCCAGCAGCCCCTCCTACGAGCAGTACTTC
TRBD2,-,TRBV7-8,TRBJ2-1,CASSLGASGWYNEQFF,TGTGCCAGCAGCTTAGGGGCTAGCGGGTGGTACAATGAGCAGTTCTTC
-,-,TRBV7-9,TRBJ2-7,CASRSRSSYEQYF,TGTGCCAGCAGGTCCCGGAGCTCCTACGAGCAGTACTTC
-,-,TRBV5-4,TRBJ2-5,CASSLLAKETQYF,TGTGCCAGCAGCTTGCTAGCGAAAGAGACCCAGTACTTC
TRBD1,-,TRBV2,TRBJ2-5,CASSDRGRGETQYF,TGTGCCAGCAGTGACAGGGGGCGCGGAGAGACCCAGTACTTC
-,-,TRBV27,TRBJ1-5,CASSPFQTQPQHF,TGTGCCAGCAGTCCCTTCCAGACGCAGCCCCAGCATTTT
-,-,TRBV5-1,TRBJ2-2,CASSEDLYTGELFF,TGCGCCAGCAGTGAGGACTTGTACACCGGGGAGCTGTTTTTT
-,-,TRBV27,TRBJ1-3,CASSLFPGLSGNTIYF,TGTGCCAGCAGTTTATTCCCGGGACTCTCAGGAAACACCATATATTTT
-,-,TRBV6-4,TRBJ2-1,CASPAGEQFF,TGTGCCAGCCCCGCAGGGGAGCAGTTCTTC
-,-,TRBV12-3/TRBV12-4,TRBJ1-6,CASSLIDSPLHF,TGTGCCAGCAGTTTAATTGATTCACCCCTCCACTTT
-,-,TRBV6-2/TRBV6-3,TRBJ1-5,CASSYSMPRPGQPQHF,TGTGCCAGCAGTTACTCGATGCCCCGCCCGGGTCAGCCCCAGCATTTT
TRBD2,-,TRBV5-1,TRBJ2-7,CASRSLAGAGEQYF,TGCGCCAGCAGATCCTTAGCGGGGGCCGGCGAGCAGTACTTC
-,few,TRBV7-6,TRBJ2-5,CASSASSGGGRETQYF,TGTGCCAGCAGCGCATCATCAGGGGGAGGTCGAGAGACCCAGTACTTC
-,-,TRBV5-6,TRBJ2-1,CASSLTDKAVFNEQFF,TGTGCCAGCAGCTTAACCGACAAGGCTGTGTTCAATGAGCAGTTCTTC
-,once,TRBV5-6,TRBJ2-1,CASSLVQANEQFF,TGTGCCAGCAGCTTGGTTCAGGCTAATGAGCAGTTCTTC